Listed here are 3 T cell receptor beta chains from one sample, sequenced in a study of shared clonotypes between healthy human individuals. Data came from immunoSEQ multiplex PCR; TCRdb stores just in-frame clones and leaves some out. This sample has about 1 million clones, with more than 65% found just once. What was sequenced was memory CD4+ T cells sorted from blood. The subset denotes: CD45RA-negative fraction. The receptor set was obtained from a man aged 18 to 30 in good health.

V and J are TRBV11-2 and TRBJ1-1; D is unresolved. The CDR3 covers 15 residues. Germline V CDR1 and CDR2: SGHAT, FQNNGV. V gave up 0 bases and J gave up 3 bases, with 11 bases separating them. This CDR3 is CASSLDGGMDTEAFF. CDR3 DNA sequence: TGTGCCAGCAGCTTAGATGGCGGGATGGACACTGAAGCTTTCTTT.

The rearrangement links TRBV4-3 to TRBJ1-2, with a weak D call TRBD1 (6 bases). CDR3 size: 15 residues. Germline V gene sequence: CDR1 LGHNA, CDR2 YSLEER. Trimming pared 0 bases from V and 4 bases from J, leaving 12 bases between. The CDR3 protein is CASSQEKGGAYGYTF. The CDR3 DNA reads TGCGCCAGCAGCCAAGAAAAGGGGGGGGCCTATGGCTACACCTTC.

This clone showed up just a few times. The V call is TRBV2, the J call TRBJ1-6, with 11 bases fitting TRBD1. The V and J ends lost 6 bases and 10 bases, in that order; junction bases with no gene match: 2. The germline gives CDR1 SNHLY, CDR2 FYNNEI. There are 13 residues in the CDR3. Written as DNA, the CDR3 is TGTGCCAGCAGGGACAGGGGGCAATCACCCCTCCACTTT. It codes for CASRDRGQSPLHF. The full variable domain, its missing parts supplied by reference TRBV2 and TRBJ1-6, is EPEVTQTPSHQVTQMGQEVILRCVPISNHLYFYWYRQILGQKVEFLVSFYNNEISEKSEIFDDQFSVERPDGSNFTLKIRSTKLEDSAMYFCASRDRGQSPLHFGNGTRLTVT.